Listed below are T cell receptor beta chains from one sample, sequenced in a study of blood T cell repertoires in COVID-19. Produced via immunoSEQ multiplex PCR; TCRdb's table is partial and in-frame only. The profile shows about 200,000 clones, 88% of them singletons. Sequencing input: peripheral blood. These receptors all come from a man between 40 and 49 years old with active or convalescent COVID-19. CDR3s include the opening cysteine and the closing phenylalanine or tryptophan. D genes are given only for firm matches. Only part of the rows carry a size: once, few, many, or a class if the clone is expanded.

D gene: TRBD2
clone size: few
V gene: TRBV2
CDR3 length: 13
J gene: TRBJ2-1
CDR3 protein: CASKREMFNEQFF
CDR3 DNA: TGTGCCAGTAAGCGGGAAATGTTCAATGAGCAGTTCTTC

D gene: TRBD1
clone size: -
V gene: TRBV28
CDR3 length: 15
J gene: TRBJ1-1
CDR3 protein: CASNRADRANTEAFF
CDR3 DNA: TGTGCCAGCAATAGAGCGGACAGGGCGAACACTGAAGCTTTCTTT

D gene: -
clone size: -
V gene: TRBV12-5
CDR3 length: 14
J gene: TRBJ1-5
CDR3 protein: CASGLAGGIQPQHF
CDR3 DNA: TGTGCTAGTGGTTTGGCAGGTGGAATTCAGCCCCAGCATTTT

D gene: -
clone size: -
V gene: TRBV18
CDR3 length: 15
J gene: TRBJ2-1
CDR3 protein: CASSPILASYNEQFF
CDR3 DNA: TGTGCCAGCTCACCAATCCTAGCGAGCTACAATGAGCAGTTCTTC

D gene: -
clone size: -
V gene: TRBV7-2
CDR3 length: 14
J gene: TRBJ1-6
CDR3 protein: CASSGRQYNSPLHF
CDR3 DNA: TGTGCCAGCAGCGGTAGACAATATAATTCACCCCTCCACTTT

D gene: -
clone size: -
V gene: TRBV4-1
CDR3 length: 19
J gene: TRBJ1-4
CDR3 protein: CASSQGGGTEGGGRKKLFF
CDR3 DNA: TGCGCCAGCAGCCAAGGAGGAGGGACGGAGGGAGGTGGTAGGAAAAAACTGTTTTTT

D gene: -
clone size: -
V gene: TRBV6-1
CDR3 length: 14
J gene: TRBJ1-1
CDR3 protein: CASSESQRTTEAFF
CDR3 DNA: TGTGCCAGCAGTGAGTCCCAGCGGACTACTGAAGCTTTCTTT

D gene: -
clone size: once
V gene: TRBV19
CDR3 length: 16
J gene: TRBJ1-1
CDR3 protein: CASSIMPIAGGTEAFF
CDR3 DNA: TGTGCCAGTAGTATTATGCCTATTGCCGGGGGGACTGAAGCTTTCTTT

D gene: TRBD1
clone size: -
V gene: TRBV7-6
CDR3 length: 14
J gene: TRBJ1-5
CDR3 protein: CASSQGQGTQPQHF
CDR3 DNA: TGTGCCAGCAGTCAGGGACAGGGCACACAGCCCCAGCATTTT

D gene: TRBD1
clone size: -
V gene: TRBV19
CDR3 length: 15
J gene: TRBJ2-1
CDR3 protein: CASSMWTGTSGEQFF
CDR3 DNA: TGTGCCAGTAGTATGTGGACAGGGACTTCCGGTGAGCAGTTCTTC